The 29 T cell receptor beta chains given below trace back to one sample, sequenced in a study of PD-L1 blockade in urothelial cancer (dated by TCRdb to the late 2010s). The library was generated by the immunoSEQ multiplex PCR assay. Sourced from immuneACCESS, this table was stored by TCRdb with only in-frame sequences that have V and J called. A share of the clones is absent; for the studies checked, an unresolved V gene accounts for under half, and the remainder has no known explanation. The sample table shows tens of thousands of clones, and more than 65% are seen once. Approximately 3.4% of the sample is taken by the ten largest. The sample was PBMCs, taken around atezolizumab (anti-PD-L1) treatment. These TCRs come from a man between 65 and 85 years old with urothelial cancer.

The chain combines TRBV5-1 with TRBJ2-1, with 8 bases matching TRBD2. This CDR3 is 14 amino acids long. CDR1 is SGHRS, CDR2 YFSETQ, per germline. After removal of 2 bases from V and 12 bases from J, the junction contained 10 bases not matched to a gene. The CDR3 DNA sequence: TGCGCCAGCAGCTTCACTAGCGGACAGTTTGGGCAGTTCTTC. It specifies CASSFTSGQFGQFF.

The genes are TRBV2 and TRBJ2-2, with no clear D. Per germline, CDR1 SNHLY and CDR2 FYNNEI. The length of the CDR3 is 14 residues. Trimming pared 6 bases from V and 3 bases from J, leaving 11 bases between. Here the CDR3 DNA reads TGTGCCAGCAGAGCCGTTTTGGACACCGGGGAGCTGTTTTTT. Encoded protein: CASRAVLDTGELFF.

This clone has just a few counts. The chain uses TRBV28 and TRBJ2-1; 7 bases match TRBD2. This CDR3 is built from 16 residues. V was clipped by 5 bases and J by 6 bases; unmatched bases: 13. The germline V gene encodes CDR1 MDHEN and CDR2 SYDVKM. The CDR3 bases are TGTGCCAGCAGTAGCGGTGGCTGGACTAGGGTCAATGAGCAGTTCTTC. This sequence encodes CASSSGGWTRVNEQFF.

V and J are TRBV19 and TRBJ1-4; 9 bases line up with TRBD1. CDR1 and CDR2 from the germline V gene are LNHDA and SQIVND (reference sequence). Trimming removed 7 bases from V and 8 bases from J; junction bases left unmatched: 8. This CDR3 is 14 amino acids long. CDR3 sequence reads: CASTSTGGHEKLFF. The CDR3 nucleotides read TGTGCCAGTACCTCGACAGGGGGTCACGAAAAACTGTTTTTT.

V is TRBV2 and J is TRBJ2-1, with 11 bases lining up with TRBD2. V trimming: 2 bases; J trimming: 9 bases; junction bases outside the gene matches: 6. The CDR3 length is 15 residues. The germline gives CDR1 SNHLY, CDR2 FYNNEI. This CDR3 is CASSEIAGGPREQFF. CDR3 nucleotides: TGTGCCAGCAGTGAAATAGCGGGAGGGCCCCGTGAGCAGTTCTTC.

The chain uses TRBV4-3 and TRBJ1-1; no clear D. This CDR3 spans 13 amino acids. Germline CDR1 LGHNA, CDR2 YSLEER. The V end lost 4 bases, the J end lost 2 bases, and 8 bases lay between the germline ends. In nucleotides, the CDR3 is TGCGCCAGCAGCCGGACTGTCAACACTGAAGCTTTCTTT. Amino acid sequence: CASSRTVNTEAFF.

V gene TRBV7-9 combines with J gene TRBJ1-1, with TRBD1 identical over 12 bases. The germline V gene has CDR1 SEHNR and CDR2 FQNEAQ (reference sequence). The junction had 8 bases not matched to a gene; V was cut back by 4 bases and J by 5 bases. The length of the CDR3 is 16 residues. The CDR3 sequence: CASSSLGQGAATEAFF. CDR3 in DNA: TGTGCCAGCAGCTCCCTGGGACAGGGGGCGGCTACTGAAGCTTTCTTT.

This clone came up once. The gene calls are TRBV7-6 and TRBJ2-2; 10 bases fit TRBD2. J was trimmed by 2 bases and V by 4 bases; bases with no gene match: 4. This CDR3 is built from 16 residues. CDR1 and CDR2 (germline): SGHVS, FNYEAQ. The CDR3 reads CASSSRTSGNTGELFF. CDR3 DNA sequence: TGTGCCAGCAGCTCCCGGACTAGCGGTAACACCGGGGAGCTGTTTTTT.

The chain couples TRBV5-6 to TRBJ1-1, with 12 positions matching TRBD1. V gave up 3 bases and J gave up 0 bases; unmatched junction bases: 12. The V gene's germline CDR1 is SGHDT and CDR2 YYEEEE. This CDR3 has 19 residues. CDR3 region: CASSWPGQGALGMNTEAFF. CDR3 in DNA: TGTGCCAGCAGCTGGCCGGGACAGGGGGCGCTGGGGATGAACACTGAAGCTTTCTTT.

J is TRBJ2-1 and V is TRBV7-2; D uncertain. Germline V lookup: CDR1 SGHTA, CDR2 FQGNSA. The V end lost 8 bases, the J end lost 1 base, and 6 bases lay between the germline ends. The CDR3 extends over 12 amino acids. The CDR3 region is CASAISYNEQFF. The CDR3 nucleotides are TGTGCCAGCGCGATTTCCTACAATGAGCAGTTCTTC. Drawing the rest from reference TRBV7-2 and TRBJ2-1, the complete variable domain is GAGVSQSPSNKVTEKGKDVELRCDPISGHTALYWYRQSLGQGLEFLIYFQGNSAPDKSGLPSDRFSAERTGGSVSTLTIQRTQQEDSAVYLCASAISYNEQFFGPGTRLTVL.

This clone was detected only a few times. V gene TRBV7-9 combines with J gene TRBJ2-7; 7 bases line up with TRBD1. The V and J ends lost 6 bases and 2 bases, in that order; junction bases with no gene match: 7. Germline V gives CDR1 SEHNR, CDR2 FQNEAQ (reference sequence). This CDR3 has 14 residues. The CDR3 DNA reads TGTGCCAGCAGTCCTCCGGACAGGCCCTACGAGCAGTACTTC. Translation: CASSPPDRPYEQYF. The whole variable domain, remainder taken from reference TRBV7-9 and TRBJ2-7, is DTGVSQNPRHKITKRGQNVTFRCDPISEHNRLYWYRQTLGQGPEFLTYFQNEAQLEKSRLLSDRFSAERPKGSFSTLEIQRTEQGDSAMYLCASSPPDRPYEQYFGPGTRLTVT.

The chain recombines TRBV19 with TRBJ2-7; tentative D call: TRBD1 (5 bases). Deletions cut 5 bases from V and 0 bases from J, with 11 bases between. This CDR3 spans 14 amino acids. CDR1 is LNHDA, CDR2 SQIVND, per germline (reference sequence). In nucleotides, the CDR3 is TGTGCCAGTAGTGTGACAGACCGCTCCTACGAGCAGTACTTC. Translated: CASSVTDRSYEQYF.

This chain links TRBV28 with TRBJ2-1, with TRBD1 matching 11 bases. Germline trimming cut 6 bases from V and 8 bases from J; bases unmatched to any gene: 12. The V gene's germline CDR1 is MDHEN and CDR2 SYDVKM. This CDR3 contains 16 residues. CDR3 nucleotides: TGTGCCAGCAGGGGAGCCGGGACAGGGGGTGTTGATGAGCAGTTCTTC. Its protein is CASRGAGTGGVDEQFF.

This clone appeared a few times. The V and J genes are TRBV2 and TRBJ1-1; TRBD1 agrees at 8 bases. The CDR3 covers 13 residues. CDR1 is SNHLY and CDR2 is FYNNEI in the germline V gene. V shed 7 bases and J 1 base; nucleotides not matched to a gene: 2. Here the CDR3 DNA reads TGTGCCAGCAACGACAGGGGGAACACTGAAGCTTTCTTT. The encoded protein is CASNDRGNTEAFF.

Here the CDR3 DNA reads TGTGCCAGCACCATGGGGGCAGGGGGTTACGAGCAGTACTTC. It specifies CASTMGAGGYEQYF. The V and J genes are TRBV28 and TRBJ2-7, with 7 bases fitting TRBD1. Germline CDR1 and CDR2: MDHEN and SYDVKM. CDR3 length equals 14 residues. V lost 7 bases and J lost 4; bases outside the gene matches: 10.

This chain joins TRBV21-1 and TRBJ1-6; the D call of TRBD1 is as the table states it, not checked on the DNA. TRBV21-1 is a listed pseudogene. This CDR3 has 18 amino acids. The CDR3 bases are TGTGCCAGCAGCAAATGGGACAACAGGGGTAATGGGAATTCACCCCTCCACTTT. It translates to CASSKWDNRGNGNSPLHF.

The chain employs TRBV2 and TRBJ2-5; TRBD1 aligns across 7 bases. V was pared by 6 bases and J by 5 bases, with 12 bases of the junction left unmatched. The CDR3 spans 15 residues. The V gene's germline CDR1 is SNHLY and CDR2 FYNNEI. CDR3 region: CASRTDRAPSETQYF. The CDR3 region has the DNA TGTGCCAGCAGAACCGACAGGGCCCCGAGCGAGACCCAGTACTTC.

The chain links TRBV4-2 to TRBJ2-1; 7 positions agree with TRBD2. This CDR3 region has 16 residues. Per the germline V gene, CDR1 is LGHNA and CDR2 is YNFKEQ. V dropped 1 base and J dropped 4; count of bases not matched to a gene: 7. In nucleotides, the CDR3 is TGTGCCAGCAGCCAAGTCTGGCTAGCGGAGTACAATGAGCAGTTCTTC. Amino acids: CASSQVWLAEYNEQFF.

This sequence joins TRBV5-1 and TRBJ2-1; 13 positions match TRBD2. J was trimmed by 5 bases and V by 0 bases; bases with no gene match: 2. Germline loops: CDR1 SGHRS, CDR2 YFSETQ. There are 16 residues in the CDR3. CDR3 bases: TGCGCCAGCAGCTTGGACGGGACTAGCGGGAACAATGAGCAGTTCTTC. It codes for CASSLDGTSGNNEQFF.

The J gene is TRBJ1-4, the V gene TRBV5-1, with D tentatively TRBD1 (5 bases). Germline loops: CDR1 SGHRS, CDR2 YFSETQ. Trimming stripped 4 bases from V and 0 bases from J, with 10 bases between. The CDR3 contains 15 residues. CDR3 amino acids: CASSPQAATNEKLFF. CDR3 sequence (DNA): TGCGCCAGCAGCCCACAGGCTGCAACTAATGAAAAACTGTTTTTT.

The chain recombines TRBV29-1 with TRBJ2-7; 10 bases agree with TRBD1. Germline assignment: CDR1 SQVTM and CDR2 ANQGSEA. CDR3 length: 14 residues. J was trimmed by 1 base and V by 5 bases; bases with no gene match: 5. The CDR3, as DNA: TGCAGCGTTTTGGGACAGGGGACGTCCTACGAGCAGTACTTC. Its translation: CSVLGQGTSYEQYF.

The V gene is TRBV5-4, the J gene TRBJ2-7, with TRBD2 identical over 8 bases. CDR3 size: 11 residues. Germline trimming cut 4 bases from V and 6 bases from J; bases unmatched to any gene: 0. CDR1 is SGHNT and CDR2 is YYREEE in the germline V gene (reference sequence). CDR3 residues: CASSAGGEQYF. As DNA, the CDR3 is TGTGCCAGCAGCGCGGGGGGCGAGCAGTACTTC.

The chain is built from TRBV7-2 and TRBJ1-1; no clear D gene. Germline lookup yields CDR1 SGHTA and CDR2 FQGNSA. The ends were cut back, 4 bases at V and 6 bases at J, with 21 bases in the middle. This CDR3 spans 16 amino acids. The CDR3 nucleotides are TGTGCCAGCAGCTCAGGTGTTGGTGATATGCGAGCTGAAGCTTTCTTT. It codes for CASSSGVGDMRAEAFF.

The rearrangement links TRBV18 to TRBJ2-5; 13 nucleotides agree with TRBD2. Trimming at V came to 2 bases and at J to 1 base, leaving 7 bases not matched to a gene. CDR1 KGHSH and CDR2 LQKENI come from the germline V gene. The CDR3 runs to 18 residues. The CDR3 protein is CASSPSRTSGSLQETQYF. Here the CDR3 DNA reads TGTGCCAGCTCACCAAGCAGGACTAGCGGGAGCCTCCAAGAGACCCAGTACTTC.

This clone was observed a few times. J is TRBJ2-2 and V is TRBV7-3; a weak D match, TRBD2 (6 bases). Germline V gene data show CDR1 as SGHTA and CDR2 as FQGTGA. V was cut by 4 bases and J by 4 bases, with 19 bases left in between. CDR3 length: 17 amino acids. This chain's CDR3 is CASSSLGDSGTTGELFF. The DNA of the CDR3 is TGTGCCAGCAGCTCTCTTGGTGATAGCGGCACCACCGGGGAGCTGTTTTTT.

The V gene is TRBV5-1, the J gene TRBJ1-4, with 9 bases matching TRBD1. J was trimmed by 4 bases and V by 4 bases; bases with no gene match: 8. This CDR3 is built from 16 residues. Per germline, CDR1 SGHRS and CDR2 YFSETQ. In nucleotides, the CDR3 is TGCGCCAGCAGCGATACCGGACAGGGGTTTAATGAAAAACTGTTTTTT. As protein: CASSDTGQGFNEKLFF.

The rearrangement uses TRBV29-1 and TRBJ2-1; the match to TRBD2 covers 8 bases. The CDR3 is 13 residues long. Germline CDR1 reads SQVTM; CDR2 reads ANQGSEA. V was clipped by 7 bases and J by 6 bases; unmatched bases: 8. The CDR3 here is CSAGGPGSNEQFF. The CDR3 DNA is TGCAGCGCGGGGGGGCCGGGGTCCAATGAGCAGTTCTTC.

This clone was detected once. The V gene is TRBV6-6, the J gene TRBJ1-1; D gene ambiguous. The CDR3 loop spans 14 amino acids. V lost 8 bases to trimming and J lost 0 bases, with 13 bases between them. CDR1 is MNHNY, CDR2 SVGAGI, per germline (reference sequence). CDR3 in DNA: TGTGCCAGCGGGGTCGCGGGAATGAACACTGAAGCTTTCTTT. The encoded protein is CASGVAGMNTEAFF.

The chain uses TRBV7-8 and TRBJ2-5; D gene ambiguous. This CDR3 region has 12 residues. V was shortened by 5 bases and J by 0 bases, with 4 bases between the two germline ends. CDR1 and CDR2 from the germline V gene are SGHVS and FQNEAQ. In DNA form, the CDR3 reads TGTGCCAGCAGCCCCGACCAAGAGACCCAGTACTTC. It translates to CASSPDQETQYF.